The present TCR beta chain was sequenced within a study of cytomegalovirus exposure and HLA in healthy donors. CDR3 length equals 16 residues. Per germline, CDR1 MDHEN and CDR2 SYDVKM. The J segment lost 4 bases and the V segment lost 6 bases, leaving 7 bases of the junction unmatched. The study's findings and limits: A few CMV-associated chains were confirmed in vitro to be specific for CMV antigens. Some highly shared sequence variants likely arose as a pipeline artifact. Investigators reported over 150 TCR beta chains as tied to cytomegalovirus.

This clone was found once. Its antigen is not identified. PCR primers comprised 60 Vbeta and 13 Jbeta primers. Here immunoSEQ multiplex PCR was the method, and the copy in TCRdb shows in-frame clones only, minus some. The repertoire holds 100,000 or so clones, with just under 80% as singletons. The specimen was PBMCs. The chain has TRBV28 and TRBJ1-6, with TRBD1 matching 9 bases. The sequence came from a young man in good health and CMV-seronegative. The CDR3 nucleotides are TGTGCCAGCAGGTCACAGGGGGCATCGTATAATTCACCCCTCCACTTT. Translation: CASRSQGASYNSPLHF.